The rows below give T cell receptor beta chains drawn from one sample of a study of shared clonotypes between healthy human individuals. The table came from immunoSEQ multiplex PCR; TCRdb's copy has only in-frame clones and leaves some out. The sample records approximately 250,000 clones, 60% to 80% being singletons. Material for sequencing was memory CD4+ T cells sorted from blood. Source of these receptors: a man aged 30 to 39 in good health. Both conserved end residues are part of each CDR3. The D gene is left open where the match is weak. Rows may omit the clone size; those that give it use once, few, many or a size class.

j_gene,v_gene,abundance,d_gene,CDR3aa,CDR3nt
TRBJ2-7,TRBV10-3,-,TRBD1,CAISETLPGQSSYEQYF,TGTGCCATCAGTGAGACATTACCGGGACAGAGCTCCTACGAGCAGTACTTC
TRBJ2-7,TRBV7-2,-,-,CASSSKRGSPYEQYF,TGTGCCAGCAGCTCAAAACGGGGGTCCCCCTACGAGCAGTACTTC
TRBJ2-1,TRBV7-9,-,-,CASSLAGGTPDNEQFF,TGTGCCAGCAGCTTAGCAGGGGGGACTCCAGACAATGAGCAGTTCTTC
TRBJ2-5,TRBV14,-,-,CASGVQGGETQYF,TGTGCCAGCGGAGTTCAGGGAGGAGAGACCCAGTACTTC
TRBJ1-2,TRBV7-9,-,-,CASSFGQDYGYTF,TGTGCCAGCAGCTTTGGTCAAGACTATGGCTACACCTTC
TRBJ2-7,TRBV11-3,-,-,CASMDRTKRDEQYF,TGTGCCAGCATGGACAGGACTAAGCGAGACGAGCAGTACTTC
TRBJ2-3,TRBV5-1,-,TRBD1,CASRSDRGRADTQYF,TGCGCCAGCAGATCGGACAGGGGGCGCGCAGATACGCAGTATTTT
TRBJ2-7,TRBV6-1,-,TRBD2,CASSEAGLGGRSYEQYF,TGTGCCAGCAGTGAAGCTGGCTTGGGGGGGAGGTCCTACGAGCAGTACTTC
TRBJ1-1,TRBV28,-,-,CASRTGQTMNTEAFF,TGTGCCAGCAGGACAGGACAGACCATGAACACTGAAGCTTTCTTT
TRBJ2-5,TRBV18,-,TRBD2,CASSGLAGVEGVQETQYF,TGTGCCAGCTCCGGACTAGCGGGAGTAGAGGGGGTCCAAGAGACCCAGTACTTC
TRBJ2-6,TRBV7-3,-,TRBD2,CASSSLRGGRTSGANVLTF,TGTGCCAGCAGCTCCCTCAGGGGCGGGAGGACCTCTGGGGCCAACGTCCTGACTTTC
TRBJ1-5,TRBV28,-,-,CASRPPGGSWPQHF,TGTGCCAGCAGGCCCCCGGGGGGTAGTTGGCCCCAGCATTTT
TRBJ1-1,TRBV11-3,-,-,CASSPGRRLEAFF,TGTGCCAGCAGCCCGGGACGTCGGTTGGAAGCTTTCTTT
TRBJ2-2,TRBV25-1,few,-,CASRDGVGVTGELFF,TGTGCCAGCAGGGATGGGGTAGGGGTAACCGGGGAGCTGTTTTTT
TRBJ2-5,TRBV2,-,TRBD2,CASSGGLAEETQYF,TGTGCCAGCAGTGGGGGACTAGCGGAAGAGACCCAGTACTTC
TRBJ2-1,TRBV9,once,TRBD2,CASSPGYGTSFNEQFF,TGTGCCAGCAGCCCTGGGTACGGGACTAGTTTTAATGAGCAGTTCTTC
TRBJ1-5,TRBV11-2,once,-,CASSLGSVRGKQPQHF,TGTGCCAGCAGCCTTGGGTCCGTTAGGGGGAAACAGCCCCAGCATTTT
TRBJ1-4,TRBV29-1,-,-,CSVEGLRGQSEKLFF,TGCAGCGTTGAGGGTCTACGGGGTCAGAGTGAAAAACTGTTTTTT
TRBJ1-1,TRBV7-9,-,-,CASSLAPTGGTEAFF,TGTGCCAGCAGCTTGGCCCCGACAGGAGGAACTGAAGCTTTCTTT
TRBJ2-5,TRBV5-1,-,TRBD1,CASSRDRVLETQYF,TGCGCCAGCAGCCGGGACAGGGTCCTGGAGACCCAGTACTTC
TRBJ1-5,TRBV28,-,TRBD1,CASRPTGGNQPQHF,TGTGCCAGCCGCCCTACAGGGGGCAATCAGCCCCAGCATTTT